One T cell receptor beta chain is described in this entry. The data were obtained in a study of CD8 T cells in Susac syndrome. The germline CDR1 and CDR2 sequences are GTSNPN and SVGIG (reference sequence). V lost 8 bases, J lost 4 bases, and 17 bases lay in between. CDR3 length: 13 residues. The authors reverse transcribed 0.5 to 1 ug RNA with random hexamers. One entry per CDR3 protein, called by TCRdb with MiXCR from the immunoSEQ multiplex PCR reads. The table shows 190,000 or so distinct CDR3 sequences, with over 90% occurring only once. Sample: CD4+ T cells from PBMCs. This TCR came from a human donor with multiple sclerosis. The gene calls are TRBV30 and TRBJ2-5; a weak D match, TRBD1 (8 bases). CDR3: CAKQGGPRETQYF. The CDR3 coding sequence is TGTGCCAAACAGGGGGGGCCGCGAGAGACCCAGTACTTC.